This is a list of T cell receptor beta chains from one sample in a study of blood T cell repertoires in COVID-19. This table comes from immunoSEQ multiplex PCR, and its TCRdb copy is limited to in-frame clones, with some not included. The repertoire holds 250,000 to 300,000 clones, with around 85% as singletons. Sequencing was performed on peripheral blood. The receptors shown here come from a woman in her 30s with COVID-19, enrolled during active disease. The CDR3 runs from the conserved cysteine through the conserved F or W. D genes are given only for firm matches. Clone size appears in some rows only: once, few, many, or a class for an expanded clone.

V gene: TRBV5-6; J gene: TRBJ2-7; D gene: .; clone size: .; CDR3 DNA: TGTGCCAGCAGCTTGTTGGTGGGGAGCCCCTACGAGCAGTACTTC; CDR3 protein: CASSLLVGSPYEQYF
V gene: TRBV29-1; J gene: TRBJ1-5; D gene: .; clone size: .; CDR3 DNA: TGCAGCGTTCGGGACAACTTCAATCAGCCCCAGCATTTT; CDR3 protein: CSVRDNFNQPQHF
V gene: TRBV29-1; J gene: TRBJ1-3; D gene: TRBD1; clone size: .; CDR3 DNA: TGCAGCGTAGAGGGGGCCGGTGGAAACACCATATATTTT; CDR3 protein: CSVEGAGGNTIYF
V gene: TRBV5-5; J gene: TRBJ1-1; D gene: TRBD1; clone size: once; CDR3 DNA: TGTGCCAGCAGCTCATGGACAGGGTCGGACACTGAAGCTTTCTTT; CDR3 protein: CASSSWTGSDTEAFF
V gene: TRBV19; J gene: TRBJ2-7; D gene: TRBD1; clone size: .; CDR3 DNA: TGTGCCAGTAGTGTAGGGACAGGGTACCACTACGAGCAGTACTTC; CDR3 protein: CASSVGTGYHYEQYF
V gene: TRBV27; J gene: TRBJ2-7; D gene: TRBD2; clone size: .; CDR3 DNA: TGTGCCAGCAGGCCCCTAACTCCTAGCGGGGGGGCCTACGAGCAGTACTTC; CDR3 protein: CASRPLTPSGGAYEQYF
V gene: TRBV5-1; J gene: TRBJ2-2; D gene: TRBD2; clone size: .; CDR3 DNA: TGCGCCAGCAGCTTGGTAGGACTAGACACCGGGGAGCTGTTTTTT; CDR3 protein: CASSLVGLDTGELFF
V gene: TRBV5-8; J gene: TRBJ1-5; D gene: .; clone size: few; CDR3 DNA: TGTGCCAGCCGTACTGGGGGGGCTCCCGGTCAGCCCCAGCATTTT; CDR3 protein: CASRTGGAPGQPQHF
V gene: TRBV12-5; J gene: TRBJ2-1; D gene: .; clone size: .; CDR3 DNA: TGTGCTAGTGGTTTGGTACCAGGGAACAATGAGCAGTTCTTC; CDR3 protein: CASGLVPGNNEQFF
V gene: TRBV27; J gene: TRBJ2-3; D gene: TRBD1; clone size: .; CDR3 DNA: TGTGCCAGCAGTGGGGACAGCAGCACAGATACGCAGTATTTT; CDR3 protein: CASSGDSSTDTQYF
V gene: TRBV6-4; J gene: TRBJ2-1; D gene: TRBD2; clone size: .; CDR3 DNA: TGTGCCAGCAGTGTCCGGGGGGAATCCTACAATGAGCAGTTCTTC; CDR3 protein: CASSVRGESYNEQFF
V gene: TRBV5-1; J gene: TRBJ2-5; D gene: TRBD1; clone size: .; CDR3 DNA: TGCGCCAGCAGCCCCAGGTCGAGGGGGCCTGAGACCCAGTACTTC; CDR3 protein: CASSPRSRGPETQYF
V gene: TRBV18; J gene: TRBJ2-7; D gene: .; clone size: .; CDR3 DNA: TGTGCCAGCTCACTAGCCGCAGGGGCCTACGAGCAGTACTTC; CDR3 protein: CASSLAAGAYEQYF
V gene: TRBV19; J gene: TRBJ2-3; D gene: TRBD1; clone size: .; CDR3 DNA: TGTGCCAGTAGTATCACAGGGGGCGGTGGTACAGATACGCAGTATTTT; CDR3 protein: CASSITGGGGTDTQYF
V gene: TRBV5-4; J gene: TRBJ2-1; D gene: .; clone size: .; CDR3 DNA: TGTGCCAGCAGCTTGTACTTATCGGGGTCCTACAATGAGCAGTTCTTC; CDR3 protein: CASSLYLSGSYNEQFF
V gene: TRBV2; J gene: TRBJ2-5; D gene: TRBD1; clone size: .; CDR3 DNA: TGTGCCAGCAGCTCACAGGGGAACCAAGAGACCCAGTACTTC; CDR3 protein: CASSSQGNQETQYF
V gene: TRBV5-1; J gene: TRBJ1-2; D gene: TRBD1; clone size: .; CDR3 DNA: TGCGCCAGCAGCCGGACAGGGGAGGAGAACTATGGCTACACCTTC; CDR3 protein: CASSRTGEENYGYTF
V gene: TRBV7-6; J gene: TRBJ2-1; D gene: .; clone size: .; CDR3 DNA: TGTGCCAGCAGTGCAAGGGCGGGTAACTCTAATGAGCAGTTCTTC; CDR3 protein: CASSARAGNSNEQFF
V gene: TRBV28; J gene: TRBJ1-5; D gene: .; clone size: .; CDR3 DNA: TGTGCCAGCAGTTTAAGGGGGGGTCCTTATCAGCCCCAGCATTTT; CDR3 protein: CASSLRGGPYQPQHF
V gene: TRBV19; J gene: TRBJ1-2; D gene: .; clone size: few; CDR3 DNA: TGTGCCAGTAGTAACAGGCAGGGCGATGGCTACACCTTC; CDR3 protein: CASSNRQGDGYTF
V gene: TRBV12-3/TRBV12-4; J gene: TRBJ2-3; D gene: .; clone size: .; CDR3 DNA: TGTGCCAGCACCATAACAGGAATTGATACGCAGTATTTT; CDR3 protein: CASTITGIDTQYF
V gene: TRBV3-1/TRBV3-2; J gene: TRBJ2-2; D gene: .; clone size: many; CDR3 DNA: TGTGCCAGCAGCCAAGGACGGACCAGCGGCGGGGAGCTGTTTTTT; CDR3 protein: CASSQGRTSGGELFF
V gene: TRBV14; J gene: TRBJ2-7; D gene: .; clone size: .; CDR3 DNA: TGTGCCAGCAGCCAAGCCCAGGGAACCTACGAGCAGTACTTC; CDR3 protein: CASSQAQGTYEQYF
V gene: TRBV3-1/TRBV3-2; J gene: TRBJ2-3; D gene: TRBD2; clone size: .; CDR3 DNA: TGTGCCAGCAGCCGCAGGACTAGCGGGATGGATACGCAGTATTTT; CDR3 protein: CASSRRTSGMDTQYF
V gene: TRBV6-1; J gene: TRBJ2-7; D gene: TRBD2; clone size: .; CDR3 DNA: TGTGCCAGCAGTGGGGGGACATCTCGTAGGACTAGCGGCTACTACGAGCAGTACTTC; CDR3 protein: CASSGGTSRRTSGYYEQYF
V gene: TRBV6-6; J gene: TRBJ1-1; D gene: .; clone size: once; CDR3 DNA: TGTGCCAGCAGTTCAGCAGGGAGGATGAACACTGAAGCTTTCTTT; CDR3 protein: CASSSAGRMNTEAFF
V gene: TRBV6-1; J gene: TRBJ2-1; D gene: TRBD2; clone size: .; CDR3 DNA: TGTGCCAGCAGTGACGGGGGGGCCATTGATGAGCAGTTCTTC; CDR3 protein: CASSDGGAIDEQFF
V gene: TRBV5-1; J gene: TRBJ1-2; D gene: .; clone size: .; CDR3 DNA: TGCGCCAGCAGCTTGGCCCCAAAAGGGGTATCCCTCGGAGGCTACACCTTC; CDR3 protein: CASSLAPKGVSLGGYTF
V gene: TRBV19; J gene: TRBJ2-1; D gene: TRBD2; clone size: .; CDR3 DNA: TGTGCCAGTAGCCTACTAGCGGGGGGGATCAATGAGCAGTTCTTC; CDR3 protein: CASSLLAGGINEQFF
V gene: TRBV7-7; J gene: TRBJ2-3; D gene: .; clone size: .; CDR3 DNA: TGTGCCAGCAGCTTGGGCATCGGGGCAGATACGCAGTATTTT; CDR3 protein: CASSLGIGADTQYF
V gene: TRBV14; J gene: TRBJ2-3; D gene: TRBD2; clone size: .; CDR3 DNA: TGTGCCAGCAGCCAAGTGAGCGGGGGCACAGATACGCAGTATTTT; CDR3 protein: CASSQVSGGTDTQYF
V gene: TRBV28; J gene: TRBJ1-5; D gene: .; clone size: .; CDR3 DNA: TGTGCCAGCAGCAATGGGGGGGCGACCAGCAATCAGCCCCAGCATTTT; CDR3 protein: CASSNGGATSNQPQHF
V gene: TRBV27; J gene: TRBJ1-2; D gene: TRBD1; clone size: .; CDR3 DNA: TGTGCCAGCAGGGGATCCGGGACAGGGGGCGCCGGGAGGGGCTACACCTTC; CDR3 protein: CASRGSGTGGAGRGYTF
V gene: TRBV15; J gene: TRBJ2-1; D gene: TRBD2; clone size: .; CDR3 DNA: TGTGCCACCAGCAGAGGACTAGCGGGGGAAGGGTCCTACAATGAGCAGTTCTTC; CDR3 protein: CATSRGLAGEGSYNEQFF
V gene: TRBV28; J gene: TRBJ1-1; D gene: .; clone size: .; CDR3 DNA: TGTGCCAGCACCCGGGCGGGGCGCGGCACTGAAGCTTTCTTT; CDR3 protein: CASTRAGRGTEAFF
V gene: TRBV6-5; J gene: TRBJ2-7; D gene: .; clone size: .; CDR3 DNA: TGTGCCAGCAGCTCTCGACTAAACTACGAGCAGTACTTC; CDR3 protein: CASSSRLNYEQYF
V gene: TRBV4-1; J gene: TRBJ1-2; D gene: .; clone size: .; CDR3 DNA: TGCGCCAGCAGCCCAGGCCGGGGAGACTATGGCTACACCTTC; CDR3 protein: CASSPGRGDYGYTF
V gene: TRBV24-1; J gene: TRBJ1-3; D gene: .; clone size: .; CDR3 DNA: TGTGCCACCAGTGATCCCACAAAAACTGGAAACACCATATATTTT; CDR3 protein: CATSDPTKTGNTIYF
V gene: TRBV21-1; J gene: TRBJ1-1; D gene: .; clone size: .; CDR3 DNA: TGTGCCAGCAGCAAATATCAGGACAGCTGCAACACTGAAGCTTTCTTT; CDR3 protein: CASSKYQDSCNTEAFF
V gene: TRBV2; J gene: TRBJ2-7; D gene: .; clone size: .; CDR3 DNA: TGTGCCAGCAGTGTGCCAGCCTACGAGCAGTACTTC; CDR3 protein: CASSVPAYEQYF
V gene: TRBV30; J gene: TRBJ2-1; D gene: TRBD1; clone size: .; CDR3 DNA: TGTGCCTGGAGTCCGGACAGGGGCTTATACAATGAGCAGTTCTTC; CDR3 protein: CAWSPDRGLYNEQFF
V gene: TRBV2; J gene: TRBJ2-1; D gene: TRBD2; clone size: .; CDR3 DNA: TGTGCCAGCAGACTTCTAGCGGGGGTCTACAATGAGCAGTTCTTC; CDR3 protein: CASRLLAGVYNEQFF
V gene: TRBV4-1; J gene: TRBJ2-3; D gene: TRBD2; clone size: .; CDR3 DNA: TGCGCCAGCAGCCAAGATGGGCGGGGGGATAGCACAGATACGCAGTATTTT; CDR3 protein: CASSQDGRGDSTDTQYF
V gene: TRBV28; J gene: TRBJ2-1; D gene: TRBD1; clone size: .; CDR3 DNA: TGTGCCAGCAGTTTATATGGGACAGGGTACTACAATGAGCAGTTCTTC; CDR3 protein: CASSLYGTGYYNEQFF
V gene: TRBV5-1; J gene: TRBJ2-7; D gene: TRBD2; clone size: .; CDR3 DNA: TGCGCCAGCAGCCCGGGGGGACCCGGTTTATGGCAGTACTTC; CDR3 protein: CASSPGGPGLWQYF
V gene: TRBV3-1/TRBV3-2; J gene: TRBJ2-4; D gene: .; clone size: .; CDR3 DNA: TGTGCCAGCAGCTTTGGAGCAGGGGTGATGAACATTCAGTACTTC; CDR3 protein: CASSFGAGVMNIQYF
V gene: TRBV24-1; J gene: TRBJ2-1; D gene: .; clone size: .; CDR3 DNA: TGTGCCACCAGTGATGCCGCCAGGGGCTCCTACAATGAGCAGTTCTTC; CDR3 protein: CATSDAARGSYNEQFF
V gene: TRBV2; J gene: TRBJ1-6; D gene: .; clone size: .; CDR3 DNA: TGTGCCAGCAGCCAGGTCAGCAATTCACCCCTCCACTTT; CDR3 protein: CASSQVSNSPLHF
V gene: TRBV4-2; J gene: TRBJ1-1; D gene: .; clone size: .; CDR3 DNA: TGTGCCAGCAGCCGACTGGGGCAGGGCGGCACTGAAGCTTTCTTT; CDR3 protein: CASSRLGQGGTEAFF
V gene: TRBV24-1; J gene: TRBJ2-3; D gene: TRBD2; clone size: few; CDR3 DNA: TGTGCCACCAGTGATTGGACTAGCGGGGGCCTCACAGATACGCAGTATTTT; CDR3 protein: CATSDWTSGGLTDTQYF
V gene: TRBV4-2; J gene: TRBJ2-1; D gene: .; clone size: .; CDR3 DNA: TGTGCCAGCAGCCAAGATCGGGGGGGACAGTTACAAAATGAGCAGTTCTTC; CDR3 protein: CASSQDRGGQLQNEQFF
V gene: TRBV5-1; J gene: TRBJ2-3; D gene: TRBD2; clone size: .; CDR3 DNA: TGCGCCAGCAGCCAGGGACTAGCGGGGCGTACAGATACGCAGTATTTT; CDR3 protein: CASSQGLAGRTDTQYF
V gene: TRBV7-9; J gene: TRBJ1-2; D gene: .; clone size: .; CDR3 DNA: TGTGCCAGCCGGGCGAGGGGGGGCTCAACATTGGATGGCTACACCTTC; CDR3 protein: CASRARGGSTLDGYTF
V gene: TRBV3-1/TRBV3-2; J gene: TRBJ1-1; D gene: .; clone size: .; CDR3 DNA: TGTGCCAGCAGCCAAGAGTCCCAGGGATATACTGAAGCTTTCTTT; CDR3 protein: CASSQESQGYTEAFF